Listed below are T cell receptor beta chains from one sample, sequenced in a study of cytomegalovirus exposure and HLA in healthy donors. Sequencing used immunoSEQ multiplex PCR; TCRdb keeps in-frame clones, though not all of them. The sample has 110,000 or so clones; 70% to 85% are singletons. The sample was PBMCs. The receptors here all came from a man aged 45-60 years in good health and CMV-seropositive. Both conserved end residues are part of each CDR3. D genes are given only for firm matches. Size is omitted from some rows. Given values are once, few, many or a class for expanded clones.

length	D	V	size	J	DNA	CDR3
14	NA	TRBV19	NA	TRBJ1-2	TGTGCCAGTTCCTGGGCCTCCACTAACTATGGCTACACCTTC	CASSWASTNYGYTF
14	NA	TRBV9	NA	TRBJ2-5	TGTGCCAGCAGCGTAGGTGCGTACCAAGAGACCCAGTACTTC	CASSVGAYQETQYF
13	TRBD1	TRBV29-1	once	TRBJ1-4	TGCAGCGGACAGGGAATGTATGATGAAAAACTGTTTTTT	CSGQGMYDEKLFF
15	NA	TRBV19	NA	TRBJ1-1	TGTGCCAGTAGTATAATAGACAGCCGGAACACTGAAGCTTTCTTT	CASSIIDSRNTEAFF
13	NA	TRBV6-1	few	TRBJ2-3	TGTGCCAGCAGCCAGCGGGCGTCAGATACGCAGTATTTT	CASSQRASDTQYF
13	NA	TRBV7-8	NA	TRBJ1-5	TGTGCCAGCAGCTTAGAGGAGGAGCAGCCCCAGCATTTT	CASSLEEEQPQHF
16	NA	TRBV9	NA	TRBJ2-2	TGTGCCAGCAGTAAAGGGAGTAATACGGGTACCGGGGAGCTGTTTTTT	CASSKGSNTGTGELFF
14	TRBD1	TRBV19	few	TRBJ1-1	TGTGCCAGTAGTCCCCGGACAGGGGCCACTGAAGCTTTCTTT	CASSPRTGATEAFF
17	TRBD2	TRBV11-2	NA	TRBJ2-7	TGTGCCAGCAGCTTTCGTAGCGGGGGGGCAACTAACTACGAGCAGTACTTC	CASSFRSGGATNYEQYF
19	NA	TRBV21-1	NA	TRBJ2-7	TGTGCCAGCAGCAAAGGTGCTAGCGCCAGAGGGGTACGAATCTTCGAGCAGTACTTC	CASSKGASARGVRIFEQYF
17	NA	TRBV28	few	TRBJ1-5	TGTGCCAGCAGTAACTCAGGCTACCGGATTAGCAATCAGCCCCAGCATTTT	CASSNSGYRISNQPQHF
15	TRBD1	TRBV2	NA	TRBJ1-5	TGTGCCAGCAGTCCAGAGACAGGGACGAATCAGCCCCAGCATTTT	CASSPETGTNQPQHF
12	NA	TRBV9	few	TRBJ1-2	TGTGCCAGCAGCGGCCGGAACAGGGAGGGCACCTTC	CASSGRNREGTF
15	NA	TRBV18	NA	TRBJ1-1	TGTGCCAGCAACATAAACAGGGAAAGTATCACTGAAGCTTTCTTT	CASNINRESITEAFF
13	TRBD1	TRBV29-1	once	TRBJ2-5	TGCAGCGTTGCCTGGACAGGGGGGGAGACCCAGTACTTC	CSVAWTGGETQYF
12	TRBD1	TRBV29-1	once	TRBJ1-5	TGCAGCGTTGGACAGGGGAATCAGCCCCAGCATTTT	CSVGQGNQPQHF
13	TRBD1	TRBV30	NA	TRBJ2-5	TGTGCCTGGGGTAGGACAGGGGGGGAGACCCAGTACTTC	CAWGRTGGETQYF
16	NA	TRBV5-1	NA	TRBJ2-3	TGCGCCAGCAGCTCCTTTCGGACAGCCAGCACAGATACGCAGTATTTT	CASSSFRTASTDTQYF
18	TRBD2	TRBV7-2	few	TRBJ2-7	TGTGCCAGCAGCCCCCGGACTAGCGGGGGTTCGGGGCGCTACGAGCAGTACTTC	CASSPRTSGGSGRYEQYF
17	TRBD2	TRBV2	NA	TRBJ2-5	TGTGCCAGCAGCGCAAGTTTAGTGACGGGGGGACGAGAGACCCAGTACTTC	CASSASLVTGGRETQYF
11	NA	TRBV2	NA	TRBJ2-7	TGTGCCAGCAGTGCCACCTACGAGCAGTACTTC	CASSATYEQYF
15	NA	TRBV30	NA	TRBJ1-1	TGTGCCTGGACCCGTCCCCTGGCGACTAACACTGAAGCTTTCTTT	CAWTRPLATNTEAFF
14	TRBD1	TRBV9	once	TRBJ1-1	TGTGCCAACAGCCCCACCACAGGGGACACTGAAGCTTTCTTT	CANSPTTGDTEAFF
16	NA	TRBV7-8	NA	TRBJ1-1	TGTGCCAGCAGCTTAATTGGGCCAGGAATGAACACTGAAGCTTTCTTT	CASSLIGPGMNTEAFF
17	TRBD2	TRBV4-1	NA	TRBJ2-5	TGCGCCAGCAGCCAAGGTCACGGAGCGGGGGGACAAGAGACCCAGTACTTC	CASSQGHGAGGQETQYF
12	NA	TRBV10-3	NA	TRBJ1-2	TGTGCCATCAGCGCCACAGGGTTTGGCTACACCTTC	CAISATGFGYTF
15	NA	TRBV6-1	NA	TRBJ1-5	TGTGCCAGCAGTGAAACAGTGAACGGCAATCAGCCCCAGCATTTT	CASSETVNGNQPQHF
15	TRBD1	TRBV5-6	few	TRBJ1-4	TGTGCCAGCAGCACTCCACAGGGGACGAATGAAAAACTGTTTTTT	CASSTPQGTNEKLFF
14	NA	TRBV5-5	NA	TRBJ2-7	TGTGCCAGCAGCCTAGGACAGACTACCTACGAGCAGTACTTC	CASSLGQTTYEQYF
15	NA	TRBV13	NA	TRBJ1-4	TGTGCCAGCAGCCTACGGACGTGGGGCAATGAAAAACTGTTTTTT	CASSLRTWGNEKLFF
16	NA	TRBV6-1	NA	TRBJ2-3	TGTGCCAGCAGTGAACGCGGGGGCCTTAGCACAGATACGCAGTATTTT	CASSERGGLSTDTQYF
15	NA	TRBV5-1	NA	TRBJ2-7	TGCGCCAGCAGCTTGGAGGAAGGTGGCAGGATGACGCAGTACTTC	CASSLEEGGRMTQYF
14	TRBD1	TRBV6-1	NA	TRBJ1-2	TGTGCCAGCAGTGAACCCGGGACAGGGGCTGGCTACACCTTC	CASSEPGTGAGYTF
10	NA	TRBV12-5	few	TRBJ1-5	TGTGCTAGCCTAAATCAGCCCCAGCATTTT	CASLNQPQHF
14	TRBD1	TRBV28	NA	TRBJ1-1	TGTGCCAGCAGTTCCATAGACAGGGTCCCTGAAGCTTTCTTT	CASSSIDRVPEAFF
15	NA	TRBV4-3	NA	TRBJ2-2	TGCGCCAGCAGCCAAGTAGTCCAGGGATCCGGGGAGCTGTTTTTT	CASSQVVQGSGELFF
15	TRBD2	TRBV30	NA	TRBJ2-1	TGTGCCTGGAGTGTAACGGCTAGCGGGAGTAATGAGCAGTTCTTC	CAWSVTASGSNEQFF
18	TRBD1	TRBV5-5	NA	TRBJ1-4	TGTGCCAGCAGCGGCGCGCGGGACAGGCGCGCAACTAATGAAAAACTGTTTTTT	CASSGARDRRATNEKLFF
16	NA	TRBV7-2	NA	TRBJ2-6	TGTGCCAGCAGCTTAGACCCGGGGGCTGGGGCCAACGTCCTGACTTTC	CASSLDPGAGANVLTF
15	NA	TRBV7-8	NA	TRBJ2-1	TGTGCCAGCAGCTTATCCGGAGGCTACTACAATGAGCAGTTCTTC	CASSLSGGYYNEQFF
14	TRBD1	TRBV5-1	NA	TRBJ1-1	TGCGCCAGCAGCTCCGGGACAGGGTACACTGAAGCTTTCTTT	CASSSGTGYTEAFF
14	NA	TRBV9	once	TRBJ1-6	TGTGCCAGCAGCGCAGGGCCTCAAAATTCACCCCTCCACTTT	CASSAGPQNSPLHF
13	NA	TRBV30	NA	TRBJ1-2	TGTGCCTGGAGTGTACTGAGGGATTGGGGCTACACCTTC	CAWSVLRDWGYTF
15	TRBD1	TRBV19	NA	TRBJ2-2	TGTGCCAGTAGTATCAGACAGGGAAGGGCCGGGGAGCTGTTTTTT	CASSIRQGRAGELFF
15	NA	TRBV28	NA	TRBJ1-6	TGTGCCAGCAGTTCGCGAGATTCCTATAATTCACCCCTCCACTTT	CASSSRDSYNSPLHF
16	TRBD2	TRBV6-5	NA	TRBJ2-7	TGTGCCAGCAGTTACTCTTCGAGCGGGAGCGCCTACGAGCAGTACTTC	CASSYSSSGSAYEQYF
15	TRBD1	TRBV27	NA	TRBJ1-6	TGTGCCAGCAGCGACTTGACAGGGGAACGTTCACCCCTCCACTTT	CASSDLTGERSPLHF
15	NA	TRBV6-1	NA	TRBJ1-2	TGTGCCAGCACGGTTGACAGCTTCAGCCTCTATGGCTACACCTTC	CASTVDSFSLYGYTF
12	NA	TRBV6-6	NA	TRBJ1-5	TGTGCCAGCAGTTACGAGCGGCAGCCCCAGCATTTT	CASSYERQPQHF
13	TRBD1	TRBV29-1	NA	TRBJ1-2	TGCAGCGTTGGCAGGGGACAGGGGAGCGGCTACACCTTC	CSVGRGQGSGYTF
16	NA	TRBV7-9	NA	TRBJ1-2	TGTGCCAGCAGCCCATTTGGAGGAGGACTGGGGTATGGCTACACCTTC	CASSPFGGGLGYGYTF
11	NA	TRBV20-1	NA	TRBJ1-1	TGCAGTGCCACAGGGAATACTGAAGCTTTCTTT	CSATGNTEAFF
12	NA	TRBV7-2	NA	TRBJ2-5	TGTGCCAGCAAGGCCGCGGGAGAGACCCAGTACTTC	CASKAAGETQYF
15	TRBD1	TRBV6-1	NA	TRBJ1-2	TGTGCCAGCAGTGAACAGGGACAGGTCTACTATGGCTACACCTTC	CASSEQGQVYYGYTF
13	NA	TRBV18	NA	TRBJ1-2	TGTGCCAGCTCACCGGACGGGGACTATGGCTACACCTTC	CASSPDGDYGYTF